This T cell receptor beta chain was obtained from a study of blood T cell repertoires in COVID-19. CDR3 length: 17 amino acids. This clone has only one observation. TCRdb's table, derived via immunoSEQ multiplex PCR, lists solely in-frame clones and lacks some. This table holds a few hundred thousand clones, about 92% found once. The chain recombines TRBV12-2 with TRBJ1-5; TRBD1, the D gene given by the table, was not confirmed from the DNA. TRBV12-2 has pseudogene status. The source is a woman aged 25 to 45 who had recovered from COVID-19. The sample was PBMCs or T cells enriched from blood (not recorded which). In DNA, the CDR3 is TGTGCAAGTCGCTTTTCATGTGACAGGGGGATGGGTCAGCCCCAGCATTTT. Encoded protein: CASRFSCDRGMGQPQHF.